The source of this T cell receptor (beta chain) is a study of CD8+CD57+ T cells in acquired aplastic anemia. The overall study: Sorted CD4+ and CD8+ cells yielded DNA averaging about 3.2 ug.

Study-wide points: Comparison of patients with controls identified approximately 28 shared CD8+ CDR3 sequences. In CD8+ cells, Simpson's diversity showed no significant difference between patients and controls.

Individuals selected for sequencing had exhibited CD8+CD57+ cell expansion on flow cytometry. The blood sampling took place in patients who had so far received no therapy. Notes on this clonotype: Its antigen is currently unknown.

Between the trimmed V and J ends, which lost 1 base and 6 bases, there was a span of 4 bases. This CDR3 spans 12 amino acids. Genomic DNA was employed as the template in profiling TCR beta VDJ and CDR3. A single record per CDR3 protein comes from TCRdb applying MiXCR to the reads. The sample has about half a million distinct CDR3 sequences, approximately 32% seen once. The V gene is TRBV12-3 or TRBV12-4, the J gene TRBJ1-3; no clear D gene. The TCR originated in a human donor with aplastic anemia. Sample: sorted CD4+, CD8+, or CD8+CD57+ T cells (not recorded which) from PBMCs. As DNA, the CDR3 is TGTGCCAGCAGTTTAGTGCAAAACACCATATATTTT. Amino acids: CASSLVQNTIYF.